The 23 T cell receptor beta chains given below trace back to one sample, sequenced in a study of identical twins. TCRdb fed the 5' RACE reads into MiXCR, producing one record per CDR3 protein. The sample has roughly 350,000 distinct CDR3 sequences, approximately 13% seen once. These data were likewise used in another study, on yellow fever vaccine responses in identical twins.

The sample consisted of CD8+ T cells sorted from blood. The source of these receptors is a young woman in good health.

The chain employs TRBV7-8 and TRBJ2-3; unclear D gene. The germline CDR1 and CDR2 sequences are SGHVS and FQNEAQ. The V end lost 5 bases, the J end lost 5 bases, and 11 bases lay between the germline ends. The CDR3 length is 13 residues. The CDR3 is CASSPEAGDTQYF. The CDR3 region has the DNA TGTGCCAGCAGCCCCGAGGCTGGAGATACGCAGTATTTT. Based on the CDR3 plus reference TRBV7-8 and TRBJ2-3, the full variable domain is GAGVSQSPRYKVAKRGQDVALRCDPISGHVSLFWYQQALGQGPEFLTYFQNEAQLDKSGLPSDRFFAERPEGSVSTLKIQRTQQEDSAVYLCASSPEAGDTQYFGPGTRLTVL.

This clonotype was found a few times. The gene calls are TRBV7-8 and TRBJ2-7; TRBD1 might be the D (5 bases). Between the trimmed V and J ends, which lost 4 bases and 1 base, there was a span of 14 bases. The CDR3 consists of 15 residues. The germline gives CDR1 SGHVS, CDR2 FQNEAQ. The CDR3 loop is CASSYQGAPSYEQYF. The CDR3 nucleotides read TGTGCCAGCAGCTACCAAGGGGCCCCGTCCTACGAGCAGTACTTC.

This clonotype was counted between two and nine times. The V gene is TRBV12-3 or TRBV12-4, the J gene TRBJ1-1; a possible D gene is TRBD1 (5 bases). The V gene lost 3 bases and the J gene lost 7 bases, with 6 bases spanning the gap. CDR3 length: 11 amino acids. DNA of the CDR3: TGTGCCAGCAGTTTCGGGGGTGAAGCTTTCTTT. Amino acids: CASSFGGEAFF.

This chain joins TRBV7-9 and TRBJ2-7; D might be TRBD1 (6 bases). V shed 5 bases and J shed 2 bases, with 19 bases lying between them. CDR1 SEHNR and CDR2 FQNEAQ come from the germline V gene (reference sequence). The CDR3 loop spans 16 amino acids. The DNA for the CDR3 is TGTGCCAGCAGCCCAACAGGGCTTGAGGGGACCTACGAGCAGTACTTC. It codes for CASSPTGLEGTYEQYF.

The J gene is TRBJ2-3, the V gene TRBV7-8, with D uncertain. Germline CDR1 and CDR2: SGHVS and FQNEAQ. The ends were cut back, 1 base at V and 2 bases at J, with 4 bases in the middle. The CDR3 consists of 13 residues. This CDR3 is CASSLEFTDTQYF. In nucleotides, the CDR3 is TGTGCCAGCAGCTTAGAATTCACAGATACGCAGTATTTT. Variable domain in full (rest from reference TRBV7-8 and TRBJ2-3): GAGVSQSPRYKVAKRGQDVALRCDPISGHVSLFWYQQALGQGPEFLTYFQNEAQLDKSGLPSDRFFAERPEGSVSTLKIQRTQQEDSAVYLCASSLEFTDTQYFGPGTRLTVL.

J is TRBJ2-1 and V is TRBV7-9; no clear D gene. This CDR3 is 14 amino acids long. The V end was cut by 4 bases, the J end by 3 bases, with 10 bases between. CDR1 and CDR2 from the germline V gene are SEHNR and FQNEAQ (reference sequence). The CDR3 nucleotides are TGTGCCAGCAGCTCCCCGCCGAACTACAATGAGCAGTTCTTC. Translation: CASSSPPNYNEQFF. Full variable domain (missing parts from reference TRBV7-9 and TRBJ2-1): DTGVSQNPRHKITKRGQNVTFRCDPISEHNRLYWYRQTLGQGPEFLTYFQNEAQLEKSRLLSDRFSAERPKGSFSTLEIQRTEQGDSAMYLCASSSPPNYNEQFFGPGTRLTVL.

This clonotype has only a few counts. J is TRBJ2-3 and V is TRBV28; D remains ambiguous. From germline, CDR1 is MDHEN and CDR2 SYDVKM. Trimming stripped 2 bases from V and 6 bases from J, with 21 bases between. The CDR3 loop spans 17 amino acids. The CDR3 DNA reads TGTGCCAGCAGTTTAGGTTCTTGGGATCTTTCAAGGGATACGCAGTATTTT. Translated, it gives CASSLGSWDLSRDTQYF.

The rearrangement joins TRBV29-1 to TRBJ2-2; D remains unclear. V was clipped by 0 bases and J by 7 bases, with 3 bases between them. The germline CDR1 and CDR2 sequences are SQVTM and ANQGSEA. The CDR3 loop spans 11 amino acids. CDR3 amino acids: CSVEDHGELFF. In DNA form, the CDR3 reads TGCAGCGTTGAAGATCACGGGGAGCTGTTTTTT.

The chain uses TRBV7-9 and TRBJ2-1; D is perhaps TRBD2 (5 bases). V gave up 5 bases and J gave up 4 bases, with 15 bases separating them. Germline V lookup: CDR1 SEHNR, CDR2 FQNEAQ (reference sequence). There are 15 residues in the CDR3. The CDR3 bases are TGTGCCAGCAGCGCTCGAGCGGCACCTTACAATGAGCAGTTCTTC. It codes for CASSARAAPYNEQFF. The whole variable domain, remainder taken from reference TRBV7-9 and TRBJ2-1, is DTGVSQNPRHKITKRGQNVTFRCDPISEHNRLYWYRQTLGQGPEFLTYFQNEAQLEKSRLLSDRFSAERPKGSFSTLEIQRTEQGDSAMYLCASSARAAPYNEQFFGPGTRLTVL.

V usage is TRBV27 and J usage is TRBJ2-1; D gene uncertain. V dropped 7 bases and J dropped 7 bases, with 20 bases sitting between them. CDR1 MNHEY and CDR2 SMNVEV come from the germline V gene (reference sequence). There are 15 residues in the CDR3. The CDR3 DNA sequence: TGTGCCAGCACGTGGAAGGGTCAGTCGGTGAATGAGCAGTTCTTC. Translated: CASTWKGQSVNEQFF.

The chain has TRBV15 and TRBJ2-3; D possibly corresponds to TRBD1 (6 bases). Germline V gene data show CDR1 as LNHNV and CDR2 as YYDKDF (reference sequence). Trimming removed 0 bases at V and 5 bases at J, with 18 bases between. The CDR3 is 17 residues long. In nucleotides, the CDR3 is TGTGCCACCAGCAGAGATTCAGGGACACTCCCAGGAGATACGCAGTATTTT. Its protein is CATSRDSGTLPGDTQYF.

The chain uses TRBV11-2 and TRBJ1-1; 8 nucleotides match TRBD1. Germline trimming cut 1 base from V and 5 bases from J; bases unmatched to any gene: 6. The CDR3 has 15 residues. In germline, CDR1 is SGHAT, CDR2 FQNNGV. The DNA of the CDR3 is TGTGCCAGCAGCTTAGCACGACAGGGGCCTACTGAAGCTTTCTTT. It is translated as CASSLARQGPTEAFF.

The chain carries TRBV12-3 or TRBV12-4 and TRBJ2-5; 13 bases are a match to TRBD2. Germline trimming cut 5 bases from V and 1 base from J; bases unmatched to any gene: 4. This CDR3 spans 16 amino acids. The CDR3 is CASSPGLAGAQETQYF. In nucleotides, the CDR3 is TGTGCCAGCAGTCCCGGACTAGCGGGGGCCCAAGAGACCCAGTACTTC.

V gene TRBV9 combines with J gene TRBJ2-3; D remains ambiguous. V gave up 7 bases and J gave up 8 bases, with 8 bases separating them. This CDR3 has 10 amino acids. Germline CDR1 is SGDLS and CDR2 is YYNGEE. CDR3 protein: CASAGVTQYF. The CDR3 DNA reads TGTGCCAGCGCTGGCGTTACGCAGTATTTT.

This chain connects TRBV5-4 to TRBJ2-7, with D tentatively TRBD1 (5 bases). The CDR3 is 17 amino acids. Trimming removed 2 bases from V and 5 bases from J, with 23 bases in between. Per the germline V gene, CDR1 is SGHNT and CDR2 is YYREEE (reference sequence). CDR3 amino acids: CASSLRPLGAPFHEQYV. The CDR3, as DNA: TGTGCCAGCAGCTTACGTCCCCTTGGGGCACCTTTTCACGAGCAGTACGTC.

This clonotype has just a few counts. The J gene is TRBJ2-3, the V gene TRBV6-5; no reliable D call. The CDR3 length is 14 residues. Germline loops: CDR1 MNHEY, CDR2 SVGAGI. V was shortened by 4 bases and J by 4 bases, with 12 bases between the two germline ends. The CDR3: CASSSRPTPDTQYF. The DNA of the CDR3 is TGTGCCAGCAGTTCAAGACCAACCCCAGATACGCAGTATTTT.

This clonotype was seen a handful of times. The chain joins TRBV3-1 to TRBJ2-1; 7 bases agree with TRBD2. The CDR3 has 14 amino acids. J lost 5 bases, V lost 3 bases, and 4 bases had no gene match. Germline V gives CDR1 LGHDT, CDR2 YNNKEL (reference sequence). The CDR3 bases are TGTGCCAGCAGCCAGGAGGGAGGGGACAATGAGCAGTTCTTC. As protein: CASSQEGGDNEQFF.

This clonotype was seen a few times. The rearrangement joins TRBV6-1 to TRBJ1-1; D unresolved. The germline gives CDR1 MNHNS, CDR2 SASEGT. CDR3 size: 13 residues. V lost 4 bases and J 0 bases, leaving 6 bases between the germline ends. This CDR3 reads CASSAGVNTEAFF. The CDR3 DNA sequence: TGTGCCAGCAGTGCAGGAGTGAACACTGAAGCTTTCTTT.

The chain has TRBV4-1 and TRBJ2-1; D unresolved. The V end was cut by 1 base, the J end by 0 bases, with 10 bases between. The CDR3 runs to 16 residues. The V gene's germline CDR1 is MGHRA and CDR2 YSYEKL. The CDR3 spells CASSQAMTSSYNEQFF. The DNA of the CDR3 is TGCGCCAGCAGCCAAGCAATGACCAGCTCCTACAATGAGCAGTTCTTC.

This clonotype was counted many times. J is TRBJ2-3 and V is TRBV3-1; unclear D gene. With 4 bases removed from V and 2 bases from J, the gap between germline ends came to 10 bases. This CDR3 has 14 amino acids. Germline CDR1 reads LGHDT; CDR2 reads YNNKEL (reference sequence). CDR3 sequence: CASSRQVFTDTQYF. As DNA, the CDR3 is TGTGCCAGCAGCCGGCAAGTTTTCACAGATACGCAGTATTTT.

This clonotype has a single count. With a much larger clone just one base away, this may be a read error. This chain uses TRBV5-1 with TRBJ2-1; D uncertain. Germline V gene sequence: CDR1 SGHRS, CDR2 YFSETQ. This CDR3 has 15 amino acids. For the CDR3, the DNA is TGCGCCAGCAGCTTGGGCGCGGTTGCCTACAGTGAGCAGTTCTTC. Translation: CASSLGAVAYSEQFF.

In this sample, this clonotype turned up many times. The genes are TRBV9 and TRBJ2-1; D gene uncertain. Trimming removed 4 bases from V and 10 bases from J, with 9 bases in between. The V gene's germline CDR1 is SGDLS and CDR2 YYNGEE. The CDR3 loop spans 11 amino acids. The CDR3 DNA reads TGTGCCAGCAGCAATTCTTGGGAGCAGTTCTTC. Residues: CASSNSWEQFF.

The chain joins TRBV15 to TRBJ2-1; no clear D gene. CDR1 is LNHNV and CDR2 is YYDKDF in the germline V gene (reference sequence). The CDR3 has 14 residues. The V end lost 1 base, the J end lost 4 bases, and 8 bases lay between the germline ends. The CDR3, as DNA: TGTGCCACCAGCAGAGGTGCAGAGTACAATGAGCAGTTCTTC. Translated: CATSRGAEYNEQFF.